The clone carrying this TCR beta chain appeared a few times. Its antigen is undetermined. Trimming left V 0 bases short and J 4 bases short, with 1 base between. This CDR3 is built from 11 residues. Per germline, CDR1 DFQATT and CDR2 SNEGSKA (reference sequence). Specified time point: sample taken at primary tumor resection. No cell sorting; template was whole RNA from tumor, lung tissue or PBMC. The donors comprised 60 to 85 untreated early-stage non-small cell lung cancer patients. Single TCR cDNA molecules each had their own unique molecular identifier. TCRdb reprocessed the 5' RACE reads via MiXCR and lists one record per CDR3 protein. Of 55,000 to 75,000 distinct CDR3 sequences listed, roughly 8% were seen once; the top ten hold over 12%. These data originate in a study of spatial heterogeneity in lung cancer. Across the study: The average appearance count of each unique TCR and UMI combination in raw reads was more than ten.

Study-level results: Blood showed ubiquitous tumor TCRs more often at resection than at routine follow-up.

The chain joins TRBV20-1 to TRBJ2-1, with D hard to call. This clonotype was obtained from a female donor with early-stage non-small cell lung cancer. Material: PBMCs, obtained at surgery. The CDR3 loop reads CSAREYNEQFF. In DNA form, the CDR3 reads TGCAGTGCTAGAGAGTACAATGAGCAGTTCTTC.